This TCR beta chain was obtained from a study of Graves' ophthalmopathy and Graves' hyperthyroidism. V lost 6 bases and J lost 2; bases outside the gene matches: 7. Germline V gene data show CDR1 as DFQATT and CDR2 as SNEGSKA (reference sequence). There are 14 residues in the CDR3. The study amplified TCR beta CDR3 regions using RNA transcripts. The library came from an HTBI-primed first-round RT-PCR and a second-round multiplex PCR. TCRdb processed the multiplex PCR reads anew with MiXCR; each CDR3 protein has one entry. The sample has about 1.2 million distinct CDR3 sequences; about two fifths are singletons. This clonotype was detected only once.

V gene TRBV20-1 combines with J gene TRBJ2-7, with 10 nucleotides matching TRBD1. The sequenced material came from peripheral blood or thyroid tissue (not recorded which). This TCR was sampled from an adult man with Graves' hyperthyroidism. Here the CDR3 DNA reads TGCAGTGCCGAGACCGGGACAGGGGCCTACGAGCAGTACTTC. Protein: CSAETGTGAYEQYF.